This T cell receptor beta chain was captured in a study of monozygotic twins with inflammatory bowel disease. Notes on the study in general: Healthy twins shared more clonotypes with others than IBD patients, most markedly active ones.

Each donor had 2.5 to 3 ml of blood drawn. Note on this clonotype: The target antigen is unknown.

This CDR3 has 13 residues. The germline V gene encodes CDR1 LGHNA and CDR2 YNFKEQ. The RNA usage for each TCR library was around 3.5 ug of total RNA. During cDNA synthesis, UMIs that each contained a 6-nucleotide sample barcode were added by means of template switching. From the 5' RACE reads, TCRdb lists one entry per CDR3 protein and no DNA. The sample table includes 110,000 to 150,000 distinct CDR3 sequences. This TCR was sampled from a human donor with ulcerative colitis or Crohn's disease, or a healthy co-twin of an affected twin (not recorded which). The rearrangement links TRBV4-2 to TRBJ2-7. The sequencing input was blood. CDR3 region: CASSPSVVGEQYF.